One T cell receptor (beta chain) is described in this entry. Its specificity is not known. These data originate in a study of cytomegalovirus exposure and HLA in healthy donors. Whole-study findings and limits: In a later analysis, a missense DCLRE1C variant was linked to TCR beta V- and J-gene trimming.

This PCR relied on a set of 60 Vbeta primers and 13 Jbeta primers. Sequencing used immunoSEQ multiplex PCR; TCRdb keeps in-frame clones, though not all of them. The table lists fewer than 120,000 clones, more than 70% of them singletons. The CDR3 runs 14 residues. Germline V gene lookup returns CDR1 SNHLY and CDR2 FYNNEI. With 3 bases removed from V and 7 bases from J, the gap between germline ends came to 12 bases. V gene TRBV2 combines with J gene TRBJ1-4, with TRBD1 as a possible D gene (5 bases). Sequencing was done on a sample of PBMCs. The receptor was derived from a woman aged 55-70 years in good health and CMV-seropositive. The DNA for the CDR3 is TGTGCCAGCAGTGATCTAGGGGTTGGTGAAAAACTGTTTTTT. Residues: CASSDLGVGEKLFF.